What follows describes a single TCR beta chain. Antigen specificity is unknown. These data are taken from a study of beta chain features in type 1 diabetes. Study-wide points: Short templates might get an advantage during PCR, and this would be equal in patients and controls. Sequencing used cDNA, and cells with high TCR expression could therefore be over-represented.

Once sorted, every population was more than 98% pure. The isolated RNA, all of it, was reverse transcribed, so expressed TCRB transcripts were what got sequenced. TCRdb's table, derived via immunoSEQ multiplex PCR, lists solely in-frame clones and lacks some. The sample lists more than 8,500 clones; 78% were seen once. In germline, CDR1 is SNHLY, CDR2 FYNNEI. V lost 1 base, J lost 6 bases, and 5 bases stayed unmatched. There are 15 residues in the CDR3. The receptor comes from a woman aged 18 to 35 in good health. V gene TRBV2 combines with J gene TRBJ2-1; TRBD2 agrees at 8 bases. Sequencing was performed on Tregs from blood. CDR3 nucleotide sequence: TGTGCCAGCAGTGAAGAAGCGGGAGTCCTCAATGAGCAGTTCTTC. This translates into CASSEEAGVLNEQFF.